Listed here are 29 T cell receptor beta chains from one sample, sequenced in a study of blood T cell repertoires in COVID-19. TCRdb's copy holds only in-frame clones and misses some; the assay was immunoSEQ multiplex PCR. The sample contains around 69,000 clones, roughly 81% of which appear only once. Sequenced input: peripheral blood. The receptor set was obtained from a woman aged 70-85 years with acute or convalescent COVID-19.

V is TRBV5-1 and J is TRBJ2-7; 10 bases map to TRBD1. CDR1 SGHRS and CDR2 YFSETQ come from the germline V gene. The CDR3 contains 14 residues. With 3 bases clipped from V and 3 bases from J, the junction kept 3 bases outside the gene matches. The CDR3 reads CASSSGQGFYEQYF. The DNA for the CDR3 is TGCGCCAGCAGCTCGGGACAGGGGTTCTACGAGCAGTACTTC.

The rearrangement uses TRBV28 and TRBJ1-1, with 8 bases that match TRBD1. After removal of 6 bases from V and 8 bases from J, the junction contained 8 bases not matched to a gene. The CDR3 runs to 13 residues. Germline CDR1 reads MDHEN; CDR2 reads SYDVKM. CDR3 sequence reads: CASRGGQGKEAFF. In DNA, the CDR3 is TGTGCCAGCAGGGGAGGACAGGGCAAGGAAGCTTTCTTT.

This clone was detected once. This chain connects TRBV19 to TRBJ1-3; possibly TRBD1 for D (6 bases). Germline V lookup: CDR1 LNHDA, CDR2 SQIVND (reference sequence). V was trimmed by 6 bases and J by 3 bases, leaving 12 bases between them. This CDR3 has 14 amino acids. The CDR3 loop is CASSPGGSGNTIYF. The CDR3 nucleotides read TGTGCCAGTAGCCCGGGGGGCAGTGGAAACACCATATATTTT.

The chain is built from TRBV5-4 and TRBJ2-6; TRBD2 is a possible D gene (5 bases). This CDR3 contains 15 residues. Trimming took off 4 bases at V and 4 bases at J, with 12 bases between the two ends. Germline loops: CDR1 SGHNT, CDR2 YYREEE (reference sequence). The CDR3 is CASSPPRGGANVLTF. CDR3 nucleotides: TGTGCCAGCAGCCCGCCACGAGGGGGGGCCAACGTCCTGACTTTC.

The rearrangement links TRBV9 to TRBJ2-1, with 10 bases aligning to TRBD2. After removal of 2 bases from V and 4 bases from J, the junction contained 12 bases not matched to a gene. This CDR3 region has 18 residues. Germline values: CDR1 SGDLS, CDR2 YYNGEE. The chain's CDR3 is CASSVSGRPDSYYNEQFF. The CDR3 nucleotides read TGTGCCAGCAGCGTTAGCGGGAGGCCTGACTCTTATTACAATGAGCAGTTCTTC.

The V gene is TRBV28, the J gene TRBJ1-4; D possibly corresponds to TRBD1 (5 bases). CDR1 is MDHEN and CDR2 is SYDVKM in the germline V gene. The CDR3 loop spans 15 amino acids. Trimming cost V 4 bases and J 0 bases, with 9 bases left between them. CDR3 sequence reads: CASSSPGATNEKLFF. CDR3 sequence (DNA): TGTGCCAGCAGTTCGCCGGGGGCAACTAATGAAAAACTGTTTTTT.

The chain couples TRBV28 to TRBJ2-5, with D perhaps matching TRBD2 (6 bases). This CDR3 has 17 residues. Germline lookup yields CDR1 MDHEN and CDR2 SYDVKM. V gave up 5 bases and J gave up 4 bases, with 23 bases separating them. The DNA for the CDR3 is TGTGCCAGCAGTCCCGCCGGGGGACCAAGTAAAGGAGAGACCCAGTACTTC. Its protein is CASSPAGGPSKGETQYF.

V is TRBV5-5 and J is TRBJ1-4, with 9 bases identical to TRBD1. The CDR3 runs 16 residues. V lost 4 bases, J lost 8 bases, and 12 bases stayed unmatched. Per germline, CDR1 SGHKS and CDR2 YYEKEE (reference sequence). As DNA, the CDR3 is TGTGCCAGCAGCCCCCGGACGGGACAGGGCGGCGAAAAACTGTTTTTT. This encodes CASSPRTGQGGEKLFF.

This clone was observed a handful of times. The chain recombines TRBV7-9 with TRBJ1-5; 8 bases are a match to TRBD1. The germline CDR1 and CDR2 sequences are SEHNR and FQNEAQ (reference sequence). After removal of 5 bases from V and 5 bases from J, the junction contained 5 bases not matched to a gene. The CDR3 consists of 14 residues. CDR3 in DNA: TGTGCCAGCAGCGCAGACAGGGGAGATCAGCCCCAGCATTTT. Residues: CASSADRGDQPQHF.

This clone was seen more than once but under ten times. This chain links TRBV15 with TRBJ2-2; 8 bases map to TRBD1. Losses at the gene ends were 8 bases for V and 1 base for J; bases not matched to a gene: 3. Looked up from germline, CDR1 is LNHNV and CDR2 is YYDKDF (reference sequence). CDR3 size: 14 residues. The CDR3 sequence: CATGQGGNTGELFF. DNA for the CDR3: TGTGCCACCGGACAGGGAGGGAACACCGGGGAGCTGTTTTTT.

The rearrangement links TRBV10-1 to TRBJ1-5; D gene unclear. The CDR3 totals 12 residues. V lost 4 bases to trimming and J lost 5 bases, with 6 bases between them. Germline-derived CDR1 and CDR2 are WNHNN and SYGVQD (reference sequence). CDR3 nucleotide sequence: TGCGCCAGCAGTGCTACGTATCAGCCCCAGCATTTT. It yields the protein CASSATYQPQHF.

The table lists this clone with a few counts. The V call is TRBV24-1, the J call TRBJ1-1, with D hard to call. The CDR3 covers 11 residues. From germline, CDR1 is KGHDR and CDR2 SFDVKD. V was clipped by 7 bases and J by 3 bases, with 5 bases between them. DNA for the CDR3: TGTGCCACCAGGTCGTACACTGAAGCTTTCTTT. Translation gives CATRSYTEAFF.

A few counts support this clone. The V and J genes are TRBV9 and TRBJ2-1; the D gene is possibly TRBD2 (5 bases). Germline loops: CDR1 SGDLS, CDR2 YYNGEE. Trimming shortened V by 0 bases and J by 5 bases, and 9 bases separated the two germline ends. CDR3 length: 14 residues. The CDR3 DNA follows: TGTGCCAGCAGCGTAGACGGGGTCGACAATGAGCAGTTCTTC. Residues: CASSVDGVDNEQFF.

In DNA form, the CDR3 reads TGTGCCACCAGCAACCCGGGAGTACCCTACAATGAGCAGTTCTTC. It codes for CATSNPGVPYNEQFF. The chain couples TRBV24-1 to TRBJ2-1, with a weak D call TRBD2 (6 bases). In germline, CDR1 is KGHDR, CDR2 SFDVKD. The CDR3 has 15 amino acids. V was pared by 7 bases and J by 2 bases, with 14 bases between.

This clone occurred a few times. This chain connects TRBV11-3 to TRBJ1-2, with a tentative D call TRBD1 (6 bases). Per germline, CDR1 SGHNT and CDR2 YENEEA. This CDR3 has 16 residues. The germline V and J ends were trimmed by 5 bases and 6 bases, with 22 bases remaining between them. Here the CDR3 DNA reads TGTGCCAGCAGCACGGGACACCGATACTATGTGGATGGCTACACCTTC. Amino acids: CASSTGHRYYVDGYTF.

The chain joins TRBV12-5 to TRBJ1-6; TRBD1 agrees at 7 bases. The CDR3 contains 18 residues. Trimming took 1 base from V and 0 from J; bases not matched to a gene: 6. The germline gives CDR1 LGHNT, CDR2 FRNRAP. The CDR3 protein is CASGLAYPGGSYNSPLHF. DNA for the CDR3: TGTGCTAGTGGTTTGGCCTATCCAGGGGGCTCCTATAATTCACCCCTCCACTTT.

The chain employs TRBV7-8 and TRBJ2-5; D perhaps matches TRBD2 (6 bases). CDR1 is SGHVS, CDR2 FQNEAQ, per germline. The CDR3 runs 13 residues. With 5 bases removed from V and 5 bases from J, the gap between germline ends came to 12 bases. CDR3 nucleotides: TGTGCCAGCAGCCCTGGACGGGGGGAGACCCAGTACTTC. Its translation: CASSPGRGETQYF.

This clone was seen only once. The chain links TRBV28 to TRBJ2-2; D unresolved. CDR1 and CDR2 from the germline V gene are MDHEN and SYDVKM. The CDR3 is made up of 16 amino acids. V was pared by 3 bases and J by 2 bases, with 13 bases between. CDR3 protein: CASSFLVVRNTGELFF. CDR3 DNA sequence: TGTGCCAGCAGTTTCCTCGTTGTGAGAAACACCGGGGAGCTGTTTTTT. The full variable domain, rest sourced from reference TRBV28 and TRBJ2-2, is DVKVTQSSRYLVKRTGEKVFLECVQDMDHENMFWYRQDPGLGLRLIYFSYDVKMKEKGDIPEGYSVSREKKERFSLILESASTNQTSMYLCASSFLVVRNTGELFFGEGSRLTVL.

The J gene is TRBJ1-2, the V gene TRBV4-1; 7 bases match TRBD1. V shed 2 bases and J 4 bases; nucleotides not matched to a gene: 7. Germline loops: CDR1 MGHRA, CDR2 YSYEKL. CDR3 length: 15 amino acids. The CDR3 loop reads CASSQQTGEPYGYTF. The CDR3 DNA reads as TGCGCCAGCAGCCAACAAACAGGGGAGCCCTATGGCTACACCTTC.

The chain uses TRBV28 and TRBJ2-7; D remains unclear. CDR1 is MDHEN, CDR2 SYDVKM, per germline. The CDR3 spans 12 residues. V was clipped by 6 bases and J by 4 bases, with 10 bases between them. The CDR3 spells CASRRTGYEQYF. In DNA, the CDR3 is TGTGCCAGCAGACGAACGGGTTACGAGCAGTACTTC.

This chain links TRBV7-8 with TRBJ2-1; 11 positions agree with TRBD2. The CDR3 contains 17 residues. With V trimmed by 5 bases and J by 6 bases, 12 bases remained unmatched. Germline V CDR1 and CDR2: SGHVS, FQNEAQ. CDR3 in DNA: TGTGCCAGCAGCCTAAATCGTGGGACTAGCGGTTCCAATGAGCAGTTCTTC. Translating it yields CASSLNRGTSGSNEQFF.

V usage is TRBV10-2 and J usage is TRBJ2-3; D perhaps matches TRBD2 (6 bases). The CDR3 spans 12 residues. Germline V gene data show CDR1 as WSHSY and CDR2 as SAAADI. The V gene lost 6 bases and the J gene lost 5 bases, with 9 bases spanning the gap. CDR3 sequence (DNA): TGCGCCAGCAGGGGAGCGGGAGATACGCAGTATTTT. Its translation: CASRGAGDTQYF.

The genes are TRBV5-1 and TRBJ2-1; D might be TRBD1 (5 bases). The V gene's germline CDR1 is SGHRS and CDR2 YFSETQ. This CDR3 has 13 amino acids. Trimming took off 4 bases at V and 9 bases at J, with 14 bases between the two ends. Here the CDR3 DNA reads TGCGCCAGCAGCGCCTCGACGACAGCTGAGCAGTTCTTC. Translated: CASSASTTAEQFF.

This clone has just one count. The chain links TRBV24-1 to TRBJ2-6; D is undetermined. CDR3 size: 15 residues. The V gene's germline CDR1 is KGHDR and CDR2 SFDVKD. V lost 9 bases, J lost 0 bases, and 11 bases lay in between. In DNA form, the CDR3 reads TGTGCCACCGCGGCAGCTGGCTCTGGGGCCAACGTCCTGACTTTC. It is translated as CATAAAGSGANVLTF.

V usage is TRBV4-2 and J usage is TRBJ1-6; TRBD1 aligns across 9 bases. Germline CDR1 is LGHNA and CDR2 is YNFKEQ. CDR3 length equals 18 residues. J was trimmed by 7 bases and V by 1 base; bases with no gene match: 11. The CDR3 region is CASSQAGPGQGGNSPLHF. The CDR3 DNA follows: TGTGCCAGCAGCCAAGCTGGGCCGGGACAGGGAGGAAATTCACCCCTCCACTTT.

Here the CDR3 DNA reads TGTGCCAGCAGCCCGGACGGGGGATTGGGCCAAACCTTC. Translation gives CASSPDGGLGQTF. The chain carries TRBV9 and TRBJ1-2; weak D call: TRBD1 (5 bases). This CDR3 region has 13 residues. V lost 4 bases, J lost 14 bases, and 21 bases lay in between. CDR1 SGDLS and CDR2 YYNGEE come from the germline V gene.

This chain uses TRBV2 with TRBJ1-2; no reliable D call. The CDR3 loop spans 13 amino acids. Trimming left V 5 bases short and J 2 bases short, with 9 bases between. Germline CDR1 and CDR2: SNHLY and FYNNEI. CDR3 in amino acids: CASSNIINYGYTF. The CDR3 DNA sequence: TGTGCCAGCAGTAATATTATAAACTATGGCTACACCTTC.

The rearrangement links TRBV5-1 to TRBJ2-2; TRBD1 aligns across 7 bases. This CDR3 has 14 residues. V lost 6 bases to trimming and J lost 2 bases; unmatched junction nucleotides: 4. Germline V gives CDR1 SGHRS, CDR2 YFSETQ. The CDR3 DNA is TGCGCCAGCACCCGGGACAGCAACACCGGGGAGCTGTTTTTT. This encodes CASTRDSNTGELFF.

This clone has more than one count but fewer than ten. This chain links TRBV6-1 with TRBJ1-5; 7 nucleotides align to TRBD1. The V gene's germline CDR1 is MNHNS and CDR2 SASEGT. The CDR3 is 13 amino acids. Trimming at V came to 3 bases and at J to 7 bases, leaving 3 bases not matched to a gene. This chain's CDR3 is CASSDRGKQPQHF. The CDR3 DNA follows: TGTGCCAGCAGTGACAGGGGGAAACAGCCCCAGCATTTT.